This T cell receptor beta chain was sequenced in a study of identical twins. V shed 3 bases, J shed 2 bases, and the junction held 4 bases outside the gene matches. Germline V gene sequence: CDR1 SEHNR, CDR2 FQNEAQ (reference sequence). This CDR3 has 15 amino acids. TCRdb processed the 5' RACE reads anew with MiXCR; each CDR3 protein has one entry. The profile shows approximately 690,000 distinct CDR3 sequences, roughly 6.2% of them singletons. This clonotype was recorded many times. The TCR was taken from a man aged 18-30 years in good health. Sequencing was performed on naive T cells sorted from blood. V and J are TRBV7-9 and TRBJ1-1; 9 bases are shared with TRBD1. In DNA form, the CDR3 reads TGTGCCAGCAGCTTGAAGGGACAGGGAAACACTGAAGCTTTCTTT. Protein sequence: CASSLKGQGNTEAFF.